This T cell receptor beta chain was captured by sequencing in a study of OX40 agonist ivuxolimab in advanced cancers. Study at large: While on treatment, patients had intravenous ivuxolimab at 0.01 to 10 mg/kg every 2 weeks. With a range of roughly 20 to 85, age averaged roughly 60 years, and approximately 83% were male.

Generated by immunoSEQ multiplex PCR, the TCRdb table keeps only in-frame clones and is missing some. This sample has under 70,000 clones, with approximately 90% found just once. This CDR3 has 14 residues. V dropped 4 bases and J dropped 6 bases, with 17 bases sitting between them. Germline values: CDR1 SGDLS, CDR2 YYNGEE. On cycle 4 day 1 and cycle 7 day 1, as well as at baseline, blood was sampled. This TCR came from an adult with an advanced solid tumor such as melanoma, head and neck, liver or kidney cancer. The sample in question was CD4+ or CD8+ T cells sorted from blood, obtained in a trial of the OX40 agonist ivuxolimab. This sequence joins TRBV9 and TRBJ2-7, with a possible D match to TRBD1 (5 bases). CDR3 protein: CASSHDRWGGEQYF. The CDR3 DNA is TGTGCCAGCAGCCACGACAGATGGGGCGGCGAGCAGTACTTC.